The clone carrying this TCR beta chain appeared once. Its antigen is unknown. Terminally differentiated effector memory CD45RA+ cells were left out of the naive CD8 fraction, which was CD45RO-negative and positively selected for CCR7. The donors, all of them Caucasian adults, lived in Nashville, Tennessee. It was at deep level that the assay was run. Assay used: immunoSEQ multiplex PCR; TCRdb lists only in-frame clones, some missing. The sample shows more than 2 million clones, over 85% of them seen only once. The germline gives CDR1 WNHNN, CDR2 SYGVQD (reference sequence). The length of the CDR3 is 16 residues. Trimming took 0 bases from V and 0 from J, leaving 10 bases between them. These data are taken from a study of shared clonotypes between healthy human individuals. For the study at large: Three plates were used per donor for CD4 naive, three for CD4 memory, two for CD8 naive and one for CD8 memory.

Findings of the study overall: Memory subsets had estimated richness that was generally smaller than that of naive subsets.

The chain employs TRBV10-1 and TRBJ2-3; possibly TRBD1 or TRBD2 for D (5 bases each). This clonotype was obtained from a man between 18 and 29 years old in good health. Sequenced material: naive CD8+ T cells sorted from blood. CDR3 in amino acids: CASSESTAESTDTQYF. The CDR3 bases are TGCGCCAGCAGTGAGTCGACAGCGGAAAGCACAGATACGCAGTATTTT.